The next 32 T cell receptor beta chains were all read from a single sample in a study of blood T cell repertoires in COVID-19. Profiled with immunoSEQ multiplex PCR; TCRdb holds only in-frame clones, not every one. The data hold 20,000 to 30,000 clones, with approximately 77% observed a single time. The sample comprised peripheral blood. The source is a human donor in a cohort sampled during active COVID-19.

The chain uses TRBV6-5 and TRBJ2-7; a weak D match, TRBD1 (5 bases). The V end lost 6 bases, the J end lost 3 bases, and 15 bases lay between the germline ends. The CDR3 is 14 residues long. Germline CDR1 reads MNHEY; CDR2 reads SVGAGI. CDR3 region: CASRIFQGDYEQYF. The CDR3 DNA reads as TGTGCCAGCAGGATCTTCCAGGGTGACTACGAGCAGTACTTC.

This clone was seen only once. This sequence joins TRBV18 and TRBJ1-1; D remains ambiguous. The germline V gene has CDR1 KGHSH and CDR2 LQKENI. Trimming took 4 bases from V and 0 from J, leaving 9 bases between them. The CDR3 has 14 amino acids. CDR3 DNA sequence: TGTGCCAGCTCACTACAGACCATGAACACTGAAGCTTTCTTT. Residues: CASSLQTMNTEAFF.

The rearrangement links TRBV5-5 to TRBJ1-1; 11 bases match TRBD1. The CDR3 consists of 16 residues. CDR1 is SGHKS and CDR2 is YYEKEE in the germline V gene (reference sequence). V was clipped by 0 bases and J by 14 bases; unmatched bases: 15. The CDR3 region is CASSLVVGQGEFRCFF. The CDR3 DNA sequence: TGTGCCAGCAGCTTGGTGGTGGGACAGGGGGAATTCAGGTGCTTCTTT.

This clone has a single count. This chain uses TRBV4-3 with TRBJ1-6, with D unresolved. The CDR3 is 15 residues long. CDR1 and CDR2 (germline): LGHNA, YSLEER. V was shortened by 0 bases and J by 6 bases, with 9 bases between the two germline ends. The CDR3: CASSQDGRSNSPLHF. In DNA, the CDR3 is TGCGCCAGCAGCCAAGATGGGCGAAGTAATTCACCCCTCCACTTT.

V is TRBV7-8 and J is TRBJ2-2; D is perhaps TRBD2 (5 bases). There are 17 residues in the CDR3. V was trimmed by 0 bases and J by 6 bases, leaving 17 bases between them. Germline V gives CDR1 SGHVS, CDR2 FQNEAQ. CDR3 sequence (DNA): TGTGCCAGCAGCTTAGCGGCCGGGAATGGGTACGCCGGGGAGCTGTTTTTT. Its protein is CASSLAAGNGYAGELFF.

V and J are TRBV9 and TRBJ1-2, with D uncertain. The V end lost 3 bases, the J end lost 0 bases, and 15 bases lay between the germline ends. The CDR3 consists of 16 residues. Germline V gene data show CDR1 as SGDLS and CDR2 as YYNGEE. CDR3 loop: CASSARPGSANYGYTF. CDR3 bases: TGTGCCAGCAGCGCCAGACCGGGGTCCGCTAACTATGGCTACACCTTC.

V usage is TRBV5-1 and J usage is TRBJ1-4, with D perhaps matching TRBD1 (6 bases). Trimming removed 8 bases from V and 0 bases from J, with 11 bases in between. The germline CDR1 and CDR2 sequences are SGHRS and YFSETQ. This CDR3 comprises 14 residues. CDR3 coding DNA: TGCGCCAGTGGCGGGGGGCCAACTAATGAAAAACTGTTTTTT. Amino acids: CASGGGPTNEKLFF.

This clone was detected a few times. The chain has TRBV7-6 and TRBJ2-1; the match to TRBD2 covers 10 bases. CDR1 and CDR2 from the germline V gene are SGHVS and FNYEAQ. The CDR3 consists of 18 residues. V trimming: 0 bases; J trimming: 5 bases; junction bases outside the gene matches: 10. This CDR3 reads CASSLAIPSSGGNNEQFF. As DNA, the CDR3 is TGTGCCAGCAGCTTAGCTATACCGAGTAGCGGGGGGAACAATGAGCAGTTCTTC.

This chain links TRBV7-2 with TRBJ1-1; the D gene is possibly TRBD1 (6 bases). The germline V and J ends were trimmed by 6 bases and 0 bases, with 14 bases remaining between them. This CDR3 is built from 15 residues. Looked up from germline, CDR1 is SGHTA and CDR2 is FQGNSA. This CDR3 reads CASSTKGDLNTEAFF. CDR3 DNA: TGTGCCAGCAGTACTAAGGGGGATTTGAACACTGAAGCTTTCTTT.

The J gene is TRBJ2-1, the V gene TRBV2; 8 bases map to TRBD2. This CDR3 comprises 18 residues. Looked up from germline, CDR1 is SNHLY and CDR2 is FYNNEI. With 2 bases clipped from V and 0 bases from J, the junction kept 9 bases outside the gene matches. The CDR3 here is CASSERGGGIISYNEQFF. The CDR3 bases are TGTGCCAGCAGTGAACGGGGCGGGGGGATTATCTCCTACAATGAGCAGTTCTTC.

The CDR3: CASAYSGANVLTF. The CDR3 DNA reads as TGTGCCAGCGCCTACTCTGGGGCCAACGTCCTGACTTTC. The chain employs TRBV28 and TRBJ2-6; no clear D gene. V lost 8 bases and J lost 0, with 5 bases in between. This CDR3 spans 13 amino acids. Germline CDR1 and CDR2: MDHEN and SYDVKM.

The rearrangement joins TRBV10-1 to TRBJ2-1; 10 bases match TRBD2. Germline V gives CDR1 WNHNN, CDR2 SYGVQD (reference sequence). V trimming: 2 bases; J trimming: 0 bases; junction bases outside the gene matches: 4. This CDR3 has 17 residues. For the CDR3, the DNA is TGCGCCAGCAGTGAGCCTAGCGGGAGTAGCTCCTACAATGAGCAGTTCTTC. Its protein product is CASSEPSGSSSYNEQFF.

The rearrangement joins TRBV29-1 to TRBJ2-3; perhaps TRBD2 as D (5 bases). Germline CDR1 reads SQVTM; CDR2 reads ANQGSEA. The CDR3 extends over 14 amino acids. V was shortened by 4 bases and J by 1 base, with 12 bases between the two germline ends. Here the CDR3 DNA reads TGCAGCGTTGCCCGGGATCGGGGCACAGATACGCAGTATTTT. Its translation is CSVARDRGTDTQYF.

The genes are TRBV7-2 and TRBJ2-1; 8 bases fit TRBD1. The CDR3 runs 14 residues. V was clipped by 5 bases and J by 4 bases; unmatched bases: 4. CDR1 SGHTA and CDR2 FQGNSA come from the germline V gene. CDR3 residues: CASSPRDRYNEQFF. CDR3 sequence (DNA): TGTGCCAGCAGCCCCAGGGACAGGTACAATGAGCAGTTCTTC.

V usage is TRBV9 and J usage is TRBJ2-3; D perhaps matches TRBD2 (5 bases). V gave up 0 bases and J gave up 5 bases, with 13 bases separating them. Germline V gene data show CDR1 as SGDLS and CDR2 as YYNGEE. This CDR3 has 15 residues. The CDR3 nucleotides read TGTGCCAGCAGCGTAGAGGTAGCGCAAGTAGATACGCAGTATTTT. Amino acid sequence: CASSVEVAQVDTQYF. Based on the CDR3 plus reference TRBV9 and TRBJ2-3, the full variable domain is DSGVTQTPKHLITATGQRVTLRCSPRSGDLSVYWYQQSLDQGLQFLIQYYNGEERAKGNILERFSAQQFPDLHSELNLSSLELGDSALYFCASSVEVAQVDTQYFGPGTRLTVL.

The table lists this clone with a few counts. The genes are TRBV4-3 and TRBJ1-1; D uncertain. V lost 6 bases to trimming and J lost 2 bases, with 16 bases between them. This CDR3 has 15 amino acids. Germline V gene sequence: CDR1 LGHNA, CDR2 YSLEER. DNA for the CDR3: TGCGCCAGCAGTCAACCCGACACCGGTAACACTGAAGCTTTCTTT. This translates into CASSQPDTGNTEAFF.

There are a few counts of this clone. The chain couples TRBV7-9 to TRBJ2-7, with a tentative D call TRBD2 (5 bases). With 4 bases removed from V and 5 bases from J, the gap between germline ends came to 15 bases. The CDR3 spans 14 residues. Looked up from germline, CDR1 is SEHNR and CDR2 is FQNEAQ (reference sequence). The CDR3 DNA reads TGTGCCAGCAGCTCCCCCCGCCGAGGGCACGAGCAGTACTTC. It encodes CASSSPRRGHEQYF.

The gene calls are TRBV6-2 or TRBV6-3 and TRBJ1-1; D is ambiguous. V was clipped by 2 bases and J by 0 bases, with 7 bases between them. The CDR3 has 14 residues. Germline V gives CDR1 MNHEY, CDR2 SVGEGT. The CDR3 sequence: CASSYEGLNTEAFF. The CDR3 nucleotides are TGTGCCAGCAGTTACGAGGGTTTGAACACTGAAGCTTTCTTT.

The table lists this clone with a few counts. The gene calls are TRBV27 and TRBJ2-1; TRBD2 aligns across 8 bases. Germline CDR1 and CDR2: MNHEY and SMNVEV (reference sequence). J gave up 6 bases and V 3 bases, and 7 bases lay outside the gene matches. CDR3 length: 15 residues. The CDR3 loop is CASSFGQRGLNEQFF. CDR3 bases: TGTGCCAGCAGTTTTGGCCAGCGGGGGCTCAATGAGCAGTTCTTC.

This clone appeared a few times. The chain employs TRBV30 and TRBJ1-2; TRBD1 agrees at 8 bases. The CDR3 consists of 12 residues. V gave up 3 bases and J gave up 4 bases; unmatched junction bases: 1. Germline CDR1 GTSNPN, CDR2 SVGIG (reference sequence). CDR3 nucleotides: TGTGCCTGGAGGGACAGGGCCTATGGCTACACCTTC. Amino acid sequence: CAWRDRAYGYTF.

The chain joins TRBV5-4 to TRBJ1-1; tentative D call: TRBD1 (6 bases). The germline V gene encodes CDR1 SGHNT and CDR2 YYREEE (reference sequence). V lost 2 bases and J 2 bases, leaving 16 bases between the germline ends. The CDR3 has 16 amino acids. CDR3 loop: CASSLGRNRVNTEAFF. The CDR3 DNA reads TGTGCCAGCAGCTTAGGAAGGAACAGGGTTAACACTGAAGCTTTCTTT.

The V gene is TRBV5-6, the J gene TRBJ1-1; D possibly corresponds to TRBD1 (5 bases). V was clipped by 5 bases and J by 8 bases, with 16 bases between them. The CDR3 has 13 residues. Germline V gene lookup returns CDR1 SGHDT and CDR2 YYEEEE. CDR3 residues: CASSRGGKLEAFF. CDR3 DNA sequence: TGTGCCAGCAGTCGGGGGGGAAAACTGGAAGCTTTCTTT.

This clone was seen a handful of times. CDR3 in amino acids: CASSVVQGNTIYF. In nucleotides, the CDR3 is TGTGCCAGTAGTGTCGTTCAGGGTAACACCATATATTTT. The rearrangement joins TRBV19 to TRBJ1-3, with D maybe TRBD1 (5 bases). Trimming left V 5 bases short and J 7 bases short, with 12 bases between. CDR3 length: 13 residues. Germline V gives CDR1 LNHDA, CDR2 SQIVND (reference sequence).

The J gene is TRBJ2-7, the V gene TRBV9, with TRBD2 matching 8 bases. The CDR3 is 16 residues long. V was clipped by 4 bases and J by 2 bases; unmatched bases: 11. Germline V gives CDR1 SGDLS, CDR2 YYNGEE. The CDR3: CASSPSGSGGPYEQYF. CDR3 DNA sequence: TGTGCCAGCAGCCCCTCTGGGAGCGGGGGACCCTACGAGCAGTACTTC.

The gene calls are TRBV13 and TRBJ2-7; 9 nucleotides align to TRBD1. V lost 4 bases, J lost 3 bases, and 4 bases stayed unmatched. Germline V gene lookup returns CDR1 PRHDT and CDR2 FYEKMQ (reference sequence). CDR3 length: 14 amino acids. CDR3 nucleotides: TGTGCCAGCAGCTCGGACAGGGGAGGCTACGAGCAGTACTTC. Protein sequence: CASSSDRGGYEQYF.

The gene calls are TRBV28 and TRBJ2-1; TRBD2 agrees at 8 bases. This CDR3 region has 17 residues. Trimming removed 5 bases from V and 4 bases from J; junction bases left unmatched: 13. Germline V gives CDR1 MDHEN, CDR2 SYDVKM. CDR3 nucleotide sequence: TGTGCCAGCAGTCCAAGTAGCGGGGACCCGCAGTACAATGAGCAGTTCTTC. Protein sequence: CASSPSSGDPQYNEQFF.

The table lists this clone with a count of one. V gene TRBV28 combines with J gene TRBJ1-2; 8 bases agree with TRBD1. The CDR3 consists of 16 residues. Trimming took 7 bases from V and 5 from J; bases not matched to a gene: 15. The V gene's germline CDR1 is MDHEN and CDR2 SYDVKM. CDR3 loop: CASTPRGRGHGYGYTF. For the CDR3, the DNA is TGTGCCAGCACCCCCCGGGGCAGGGGGCACGGGTATGGCTACACCTTC.

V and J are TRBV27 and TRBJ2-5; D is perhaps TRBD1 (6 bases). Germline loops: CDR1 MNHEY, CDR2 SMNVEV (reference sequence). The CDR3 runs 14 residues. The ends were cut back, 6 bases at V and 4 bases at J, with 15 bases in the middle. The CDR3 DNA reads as TGTGCCAGCAGCAAGGGCCCAGGGGCAGAGACCCAGTACTTC. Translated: CASSKGPGAETQYF.

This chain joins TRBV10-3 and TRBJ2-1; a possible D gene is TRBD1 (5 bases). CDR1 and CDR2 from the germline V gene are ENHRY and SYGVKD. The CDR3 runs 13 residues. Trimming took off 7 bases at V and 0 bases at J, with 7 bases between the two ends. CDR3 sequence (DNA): TGTGCCATCAATCAGGGCTCCTACAATGAGCAGTTCTTC. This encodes CAINQGSYNEQFF.

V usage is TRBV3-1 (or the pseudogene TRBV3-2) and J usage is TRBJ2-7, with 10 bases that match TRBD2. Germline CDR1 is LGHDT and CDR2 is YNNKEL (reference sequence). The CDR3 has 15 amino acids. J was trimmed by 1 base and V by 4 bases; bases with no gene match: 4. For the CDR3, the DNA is TGTGCCAGCAGCCCCGCTAGCGGGAGTTCCTACGAGCAGTACTTC. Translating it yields CASSPASGSSYEQYF.

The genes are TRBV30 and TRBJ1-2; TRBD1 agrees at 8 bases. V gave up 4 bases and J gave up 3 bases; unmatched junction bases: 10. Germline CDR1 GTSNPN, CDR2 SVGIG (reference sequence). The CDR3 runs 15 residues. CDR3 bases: TGTGCCTGGATGCCCAAGGACAGGGAGGACTATGGCTACACCTTC. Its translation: CAWMPKDREDYGYTF.

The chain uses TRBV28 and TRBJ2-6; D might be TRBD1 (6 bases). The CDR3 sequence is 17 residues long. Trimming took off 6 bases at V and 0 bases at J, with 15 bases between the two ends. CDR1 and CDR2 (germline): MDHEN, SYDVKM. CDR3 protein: CASRVLGARSGANVLTF. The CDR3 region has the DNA TGTGCCAGCAGGGTCTTGGGGGCCCGCTCTGGGGCCAACGTCCTGACTTTC. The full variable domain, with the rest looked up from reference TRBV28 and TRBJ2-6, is DVKVTQSSRYLVKRTGEKVFLECVQDMDHENMFWYRQDPGLGLRLIYFSYDVKMKEKGDIPEGYSVSREKKERFSLILESASTNQTSMYLCASRVLGARSGANVLTFGAGSRLTVL.